A single sample gave rise to the 18 T cell receptor beta chains below, sequenced in a study of identical twins' blood T cells. Via MiXCR, TCRdb re-called the 5' RACE reads, giving one row per CDR3 protein. The sample lists hundreds of thousands of distinct CDR3 sequences, approximately 30% occurring once. Sequencing was carried out using PBMCs. These TCRs come from a woman aged 18-55 years in good health.

This clonotype was detected only a few times. This rearrangement joins TRBV15 to TRBJ2-7, with TRBD1 identical over 7 bases. CDR1 LNHNV and CDR2 YYDKDF come from the germline V gene (reference sequence). The CDR3 extends over 16 amino acids. Trimming took 3 bases from V and 7 from J; bases not matched to a gene: 15. CDR3 coding DNA: TGTGCCACCAGCAGTCACAAGACAGGGCTTTTGGGGGAGCAGTACTTC. It encodes CATSSHKTGLLGEQYF.

The chain recombines TRBV20-1 with TRBJ2-1; TRBD2 is a possible D gene (5 bases). Trimming took off 4 bases at V and 7 bases at J, with 26 bases between the two ends. CDR1 and CDR2 from the germline V gene are DFQATT and SNEGSKA (reference sequence). The CDR3 has 17 amino acids. CDR3 nucleotides: TGCAGTGCTATAGTCCAGCGGTCGGGCAGCGAAAGGAATGAGCAGTTCTTC. It translates to CSAIVQRSGSERNEQFF.

As for this clonotype: The junction and the germline gene differ at one end; a read error may be behind it. The gene calls are TRBV10-1 and TRBJ2-1; 10 positions match TRBD2. CDR3 length equals 16 residues. Germline assignment: CDR1 WNHNN and CDR2 SYGVQD (reference sequence). CDR3 amino acids: CASSEASGSDYDEQFF. CDR3 coding DNA: TGCGCCAGCAGTGAAGCTAGCGGGAGTGACTACGATGAGCAGTTCTTC.

The chain joins TRBV6-5 to TRBJ2-1; weak D call: TRBD1 (6 bases). The CDR3 has 12 amino acids. Trimming shortened V by 5 bases and J by 9 bases, and 11 bases separated the two germline ends. CDR1 and CDR2 from the germline V gene are MNHEY and SVGAGI. The CDR3 DNA sequence: TGTGCCAGCAGTAGATCAGGGGTTGAGCAGTTCTTC. Translation: CASSRSGVEQFF.

This sequence joins TRBV14 and TRBJ1-6; D is undetermined. Germline lookup yields CDR1 SGHDN and CDR2 FVKESK. V dropped 4 bases and J dropped 9 bases, with 13 bases sitting between them. CDR3 length: 14 amino acids. The CDR3 loop is CASSPDVGFSPLHF. CDR3 DNA sequence: TGTGCCAGCAGCCCCGACGTGGGCTTTTCACCCCTCCACTTT.

The chain uses TRBV20-1 and TRBJ2-5; 9 nucleotides match TRBD2. The CDR3 contains 11 residues. The V gene's germline CDR1 is DFQATT and CDR2 SNEGSKA (reference sequence). V shed 7 bases and J 4 bases; nucleotides not matched to a gene: 1. CDR3 sequence reads: CSGAGGETQYF. The DNA of the CDR3 is TGCAGTGGAGCGGGGGGAGAGACCCAGTACTTC.

The sample holds a few counts of this clonotype. V usage is TRBV7-9 and J usage is TRBJ2-3; 11 bases map to TRBD2. V was clipped by 6 bases and J by 6 bases; unmatched bases: 2. This CDR3 is built from 13 residues. Germline V gene lookup returns CDR1 SEHNR and CDR2 FQNEAQ (reference sequence). The CDR3: CASRVAGGDTQYF. The CDR3, as DNA: TGTGCCAGCAGAGTAGCGGGAGGGGATACGCAGTATTTT. Based on the CDR3 plus reference TRBV7-9 and TRBJ2-3, the full variable domain is DTGVSQNPRHKITKRGQNVTFRCDPISEHNRLYWYRQTLGQGPEFLTYFQNEAQLEKSRLLSDRFSAERPKGSFSTLEIQRTEQGDSAMYLCASRVAGGDTQYFGPGTRLTVL.

This clonotype was observed a handful of times. The chain is built from TRBV5-1 and TRBJ2-1, with D uncertain. The germline V gene encodes CDR1 SGHRS and CDR2 YFSETQ. CDR3 length: 15 residues. The V end was cut by 4 bases, the J end by 2 bases, with 13 bases between. CDR3 region: CASSPGGFTYNEQFF. Written as DNA, the CDR3 is TGCGCCAGCAGCCCCGGTGGATTCACCTACAATGAGCAGTTCTTC. Full variable domain (outside the CDR3, taken from reference TRBV5-1 and TRBJ2-1): KAGVTQTPRYLIKTRGQQVTLSCSPISGHRSVSWYQQTPGQGLQFLFEYFSETQRNKGNFPGRFSGRQFSNSRSEMNVSTLELGDSALYLCASSPGGFTYNEQFFGPGTRLTVL.

The chain is built from TRBV20-1 and TRBJ2-3, with 7 bases identical to TRBD1. CDR1 DFQATT and CDR2 SNEGSKA come from the germline V gene (reference sequence). The CDR3 is made up of 13 amino acids. Trimming cost V 4 bases and J 7 bases; bases outside gene matches: 8. Here the CDR3 DNA reads TGCAGTGCTAATGACAGGGTAACAAATACGCAGTATTTT. This translates into CSANDRVTNTQYF.

This clonotype came up a few times. One end of the junction does not line up with germline, which may come from a read error. The chain carries TRBV4-3 and TRBJ1-1; possibly TRBD1 for D (5 bases). There are 14 residues in the CDR3. Germline V lookup: CDR1 LGHNA, CDR2 YSLEER. CDR3 nucleotide sequence: TGCGCCGGCAGCAACAGCGGGGGGTACACTGAAGCTTTCTTT. It encodes CAGSNSGGYTEAFF.

This chain connects TRBV20-1 to TRBJ2-1; 8 nucleotides align to TRBD2. The CDR3 length is 9 residues. Germline V gene lookup returns CDR1 DFQATT and CDR2 SNEGSKA (reference sequence). The CDR3 is CKPGGVQFF. Written as DNA, the CDR3 is TGCAAGCCGGGAGGGGTGCAGTTCTTC.

The rearrangement joins TRBV29-1 to TRBJ2-3; 8 bases are shared with TRBD1. Looked up from germline, CDR1 is SQVTM and CDR2 is ANQGSEA. This CDR3 spans 15 amino acids. V gave up 4 bases and J gave up 2 bases; unmatched junction bases: 8. CDR3 sequence (DNA): TGCAGCGTTGTGCCAAACAGGGGGAACACAGATACGCAGTATTTT. As protein: CSVVPNRGNTDTQYF.

There are a few counts of this clonotype. The V and J genes are TRBV20-1 and TRBJ2-7, with a weak D call TRBD1 (5 bases). This CDR3 is 13 amino acids long. Germline lookup yields CDR1 DFQATT and CDR2 SNEGSKA (reference sequence). V lost 6 bases and J 5 bases, leaving 17 bases between the germline ends. The CDR3 sequence is CSADLRVGDEQYF. The CDR3 bases are TGCAGTGCCGACCTCAGGGTTGGGGACGAGCAGTACTTC.

Points on this clonotype: A much larger clone sits a single nucleotide away, making a read error possible. This chain connects TRBV20-1 to TRBJ1-1; D remains unclear. This CDR3 contains 12 residues. CDR1 DFQATT and CDR2 SNEGSKA come from the germline V gene (reference sequence). Trimming took 4 bases from V and 6 from J, leaving 12 bases between them. The CDR3 protein is CSATGPPAEAFF. CDR3 bases: TGCAGTGCTACGGGCCCCCCGGCTGAAGCTTTCTTT.

This clonotype was seen a few times. The chain uses TRBV10-3 and TRBJ1-1; D is unclear. Trimming removed 4 bases from V and 5 bases from J, with 11 bases in between. Germline CDR1 ENHRY, CDR2 SYGVKD. The CDR3 runs 13 residues. The CDR3 is CAISGPVTTEAFF. The CDR3 bases are TGTGCCATCAGTGGGCCAGTAACAACTGAAGCTTTCTTT.

This clonotype has a handful of counts. The chain employs TRBV6-5 and TRBJ1-2; possibly TRBD1 for D (6 bases). The CDR3 totals 13 residues. Germline-derived CDR1 and CDR2 are MNHEY and SVGAGI. V lost 8 bases and J 6 bases, leaving 16 bases between the germline ends. CDR3 region: CASHRPGQNGYTF. The DNA of the CDR3 is TGTGCCAGCCATCGACCCGGACAGAATGGCTACACCTTC.

This clonotype occurred many times. V usage is TRBV14 and J usage is TRBJ2-3, with 9 bases aligning to TRBD2. The germline V gene encodes CDR1 SGHDN and CDR2 FVKESK. The CDR3 runs to 15 residues. Unmatched junction bases numbered 7, after V lost 5 bases and J lost 4 bases. The CDR3 sequence: CASSKKRGVPDTQYF. CDR3 sequence (DNA): TGTGCCAGCAGCAAGAAGCGGGGGGTACCAGATACGCAGTATTTT.

Details on this clonotype: Compared with germline, one end of the junction differs, possibly owing to a read error. This chain joins TRBV24-1 and TRBJ2-3, with 8 bases that match TRBD2. The CDR3 spans 16 residues. CDR1 is KGHDR and CDR2 is SFDVKD in the germline V gene. DNA for the CDR3: TGTGCCGCCAGTGATACGCGGGAGGCCGGGAAAGATACGCAGTATTTT. Its protein is CAASDTREAGKDTQYF.